These 10 T cell receptor beta chains were sequenced from one sample in a study of PD-1 blockade in classical Hodgkin lymphoma. Each patient relapsed following autologous stem cell transplantation, and prior brentuximab vedotin exposure differed. The method was immunoSEQ multiplex PCR; TCRdb's version includes in-frame clones alone and lacks a portion of them. This repertoire shows some 84,000 clones, around nine tenths found once; its top ten account for about 20%. This specimen was peripheral blood mononuclear cells (PBMCs), taken at baseline. The receptors were sampled from a human donor with classical Hodgkin lymphoma.

This clone appeared once. The chain couples TRBV18 to TRBJ1-5; D is perhaps TRBD1 (6 bases). V gave up 2 bases and J gave up 3 bases, with 14 bases separating them. Germline CDR1 and CDR2: KGHSH and LQKENI. This CDR3 spans 16 amino acids. This chain's CDR3 is CASSPGQTASNQPQHF. In DNA, the CDR3 is TGTGCCAGCTCACCAGGACAGACAGCATCCAATCAGCCCCAGCATTTT.

The V gene is TRBV5-1, the J gene TRBJ1-2; D is undetermined. Trimming removed 2 bases from V and 4 bases from J, with 15 bases in between. In germline, CDR1 is SGHRS, CDR2 YFSETQ. The CDR3 has 15 residues. CDR3 region: CASSLSRLNLYGYTF. The CDR3 DNA reads TGCGCCAGCAGCTTATCCCGACTTAACCTCTATGGCTACACCTTC.

This clone was counted a single time. CDR3 coding DNA: TGTGCCAGCAGGATGTCTCTAGCGGGAGGCGGTGAGCAGTTCTTC. The encoded protein is CASRMSLAGGGEQFF. The chain has TRBV7-9 and TRBJ2-1; the match to TRBD2 covers 11 bases. From germline, CDR1 is SEHNR and CDR2 FQNEAQ (reference sequence). This CDR3 is built from 15 residues. V was pared by 6 bases and J by 9 bases, with 10 bases of the junction left unmatched.

This clone was found once. This chain uses TRBV11-2 with TRBJ1-1; TRBD1 matches 7 bases. This CDR3 comprises 17 residues. The trim removed 0 bases at V and 1 base at J, leaving 8 bases unmatched. Per the germline V gene, CDR1 is SGHAT and CDR2 is FQNNGV. CDR3 protein: CASSLDISGGQNTEAFF. CDR3 coding DNA: TGTGCCAGCAGCTTAGATATTTCAGGGGGACAGAACACTGAAGCTTTCTTT.

This clone has just one count. This chain connects TRBV11-3 to TRBJ2-7, with D hard to call. V lost 5 bases, J lost 3 bases, and 8 bases lay in between. The CDR3 is 12 amino acids. The germline V gene has CDR1 SGHNT and CDR2 YENEEA. The CDR3 DNA sequence: TGTGCCAGCAGCATCAACGGCTACGAGCAGTACTTC. Protein product: CASSINGYEQYF.

The chain employs TRBV15 and TRBJ1-5, with TRBD1 matching over 7 bases. The J segment lost 2 bases and the V segment lost 7 bases, leaving 20 bases of the junction unmatched. The V gene's germline CDR1 is LNHNV and CDR2 YYDKDF (reference sequence). The CDR3 runs 19 residues. As DNA, the CDR3 is TGTGCCACCAAGAGCCTAGACAGGGAGGATTGGTACGGCAATCAGCCCCAGCATTTT. This sequence encodes CATKSLDREDWYGNQPQHF.

This chain links TRBV10-2 with TRBJ2-7; 7 bases agree with TRBD2. With V trimmed by 1 base and J by 3 bases, 9 bases remained unmatched. Germline-derived CDR1 and CDR2 are WSHSY and SAAADI. CDR3 length: 16 amino acids. DNA for the CDR3: TGCGCCAGCAGTGAGTGGGGCCTAGCGGAGAACTACGAGCAGTACTTC. This translates into CASSEWGLAENYEQYF.

V is TRBV11-3 and J is TRBJ2-2; D unresolved. The CDR3 totals 13 residues. Germline values: CDR1 SGHNT, CDR2 YENEEA. The V end lost 5 bases, the J end lost 2 bases, and 6 bases lay between the germline ends. The CDR3 protein is CASSVTNTGELFF. In nucleotides, the CDR3 is TGTGCCAGCAGCGTGACAAACACCGGGGAGCTGTTTTTT.

The chain combines TRBV30 with TRBJ2-3; weak D call: TRBD2 (6 bases). From germline, CDR1 is GTSNPN and CDR2 SVGIG (reference sequence). The CDR3 length is 16 residues. V shed 2 bases and J shed 0 bases, with 15 bases lying between them. The CDR3 reads CAWSRERVSSTDTQYF. DNA for the CDR3: TGTGCCTGGAGTAGGGAGCGGGTTTCTAGCACAGATACGCAGTATTTT.

The chain uses TRBV4-1 and TRBJ1-1; 9 bases match TRBD1. The CDR3 spans 18 residues. From germline, CDR1 is MGHRA and CDR2 YSYEKL. The J segment lost 5 bases and the V segment lost 2 bases, leaving 15 bases of the junction unmatched. For the CDR3, the DNA is TGCGCCAGCAGCCAAATAGAATCTTGGACAGGGGTAAGGACTGAAGCTTTCTTT. Translated, it gives CASSQIESWTGVRTEAFF.